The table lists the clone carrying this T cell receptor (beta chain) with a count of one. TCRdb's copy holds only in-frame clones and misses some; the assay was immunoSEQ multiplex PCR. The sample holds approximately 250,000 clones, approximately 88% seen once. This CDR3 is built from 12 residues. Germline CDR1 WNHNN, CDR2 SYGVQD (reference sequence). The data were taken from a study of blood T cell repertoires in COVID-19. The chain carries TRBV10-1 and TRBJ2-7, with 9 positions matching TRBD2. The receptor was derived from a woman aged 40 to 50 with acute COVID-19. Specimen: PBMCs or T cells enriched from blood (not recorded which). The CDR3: CASSGREGVQYF. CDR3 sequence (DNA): TGCGCTTCTTCGGGGCGGGAGGGCGTGCAGTACTTC.